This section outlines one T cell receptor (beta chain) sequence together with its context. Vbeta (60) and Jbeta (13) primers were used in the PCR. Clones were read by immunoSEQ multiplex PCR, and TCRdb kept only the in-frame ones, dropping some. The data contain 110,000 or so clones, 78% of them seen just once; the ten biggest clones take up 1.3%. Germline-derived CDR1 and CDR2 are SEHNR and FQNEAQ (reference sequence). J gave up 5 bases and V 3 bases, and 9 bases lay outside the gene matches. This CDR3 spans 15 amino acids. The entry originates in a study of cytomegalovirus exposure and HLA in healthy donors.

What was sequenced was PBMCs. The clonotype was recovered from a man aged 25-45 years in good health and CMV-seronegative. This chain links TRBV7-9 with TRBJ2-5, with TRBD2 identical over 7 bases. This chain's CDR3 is CASSFKRDLRETQYF. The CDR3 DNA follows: TGTGCCAGCAGCTTCAAGCGGGATCTCCGGGAGACCCAGTACTTC.